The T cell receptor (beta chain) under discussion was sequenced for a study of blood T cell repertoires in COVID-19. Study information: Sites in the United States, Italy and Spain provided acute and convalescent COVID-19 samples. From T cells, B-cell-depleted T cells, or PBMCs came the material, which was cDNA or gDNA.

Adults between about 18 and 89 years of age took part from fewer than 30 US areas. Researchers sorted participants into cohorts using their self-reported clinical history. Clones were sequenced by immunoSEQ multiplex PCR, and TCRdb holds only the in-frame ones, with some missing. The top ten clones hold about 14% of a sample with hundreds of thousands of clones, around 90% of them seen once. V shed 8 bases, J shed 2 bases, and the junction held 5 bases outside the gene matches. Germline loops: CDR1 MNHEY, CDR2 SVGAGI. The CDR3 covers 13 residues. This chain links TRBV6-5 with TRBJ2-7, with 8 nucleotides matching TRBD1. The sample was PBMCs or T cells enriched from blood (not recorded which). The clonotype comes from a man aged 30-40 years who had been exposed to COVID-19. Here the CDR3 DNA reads TGTGCCAGCGTCGGACAGGGAGCCTACGAGCAGTACTTC. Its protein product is CASVGQGAYEQYF.